This T cell receptor beta chain was profiled in a study of T cell responses to AZD1222 COVID-19 vaccine (TCRdb year 2021). Some background on the complete study: AZD1222 recipients given second doses at about 4 weeks or at about 12 weeks were pooled, since spike-specific TCR depth and breadth were not found to differ between the two schedules. TCR sequencing covered more than 230 trial participants: 207 given two doses of AZD1222 and approximately 25 given two doses of MenACWY control vaccine. Trial participants were enrolled by age into 18-55, 56-69 and 70-plus year subgroups, with roughly 160, 29 and 62 TCR-sequenced participants respectively.

The label giving this sample's time point can be read as: baseline before first vaccination. Vaccinee samples were obtained from the UK trials COV001 and COV002, which included a single-blind randomized controlled phase 2/3 trial of AZD1222 (ChAdOx1 nCoV-19) in healthy adults. For TCRbeta chain sequencing, PBMC samples were collected from trial participants at day 0 and at day 28 after the second dose. Remarks on this clone: Its specific antigen is unknown. It has no much larger one-base neighbor in the sample; base qualities were not kept.

On the study overall, not on this receptor specifically: The vaccine-associated CD4 TCRs covered the entire spike protein, and the dominant responses fell in regions 160-218 and 743-854. Most participants were white British and females outnumbered males, and the authors suggested that clonal diversity may have been underestimated. Conclusions about previously exposed vaccinees are limited, since just five to seven AZD1222 recipients were seropositive for SARS-CoV-2 at baseline. In the small 56-69-year group, the increase in depth fell short of significance, most likely because of low power. Because no samples from the day 14 peak response were available, repertoires could be characterized only after the peak T cell response. Reportedly, almost half of the unique spike-specific TCRs recognized epitopes lying outside the regions that are mutated in the B.1.351 and B.1.1.7 variants. Spike-specific TCR breadth and depth rose significantly after two AZD1222 doses compared with day 0 and with MenACWY recipients.

In the germline V gene (reference sequence), CDR1 corresponds to LNHDA and CDR2 to SQIVND. V lost 1 base and J lost 5 bases; the stretch between them is 15 bases long. Taken from cysteine to phenylalanine, the CDR3 has 15 residues. The DNA shown is the 45-base CDR3, in frame from base 1. The CDR3 regions of human TCRbeta chains were analyzed by immunosequencing. Regarding the original processing steps: TCRs in the repertoires were matched against a reference library of SARS-CoV-2-specific TCRs that had been generated with the MIRA antigen-specificity platform. Breadth was defined as the fraction of unique TCRs that were SARS-CoV-2-associated, and depth was defined as the fraction of total T cells that were SARS-CoV-2-associated. Using the MIRA data, every spike-specific TCR was mapped to the spike region that the TCR reacted to and assigned to either a CD4 or a CD8 class. Log10-transformed breadth and depth values were compared by one-way ANOVA with Sidak's multiple comparisons tests. Entries here come from immuneACCESS through TCRdb and include only in-frame sequences with V and J called. Some clones fail to appear in such tables; in the studies checked, an unresolved V gene covers under half of the shortfall, and the cause of the remainder is unknown. V, J and clone size derive from that table, while D and trimming were established from the DNA sequence. The sample contains about 110,000 clones, roughly 87% of them found a single time. Of the sample, approximately 5% falls within the top ten clones.

The V and J genes are TRBV19 and TRBJ2-7; the D segment may tentatively be TRBD1 or TRBD2, each giving 5 matched bases. This clonotype originated in an adult in good health. The specimen was peripheral blood, collected on day 0 of AZD1222 vaccination. The sequenced DNA is TGTGCCAGTAGTATAGCCGAGGGGTATGGTGACGAGCAGTACTTC. Its amino acids are CASSIAEGYGDEQYF.